This TCR beta chain originates from a study of blood T cell repertoires in COVID-19. The CDR3 spans 14 residues. Unmatched junction bases numbered 6, after V lost 7 bases and J lost 4 bases. Germline V gene data show CDR1 as MNHEY and CDR2 as SVGAGI. Here immunoSEQ multiplex PCR was the method, and the copy in TCRdb shows in-frame clones only, minus some. The table shows about 110,000 clones, with 80% occurring only once. The sequence was obtained from a man between 65 and 85 years old with acute or convalescent COVID-19. V is TRBV6-5 and J is TRBJ2-2; 7 bases agree with TRBD1. Sequencing input: peripheral blood. DNA for the CDR3: TGTGCCAGCACCAAGGACAGGCTCACCGGGGAGCTGTTTTTT. It codes for CASTKDRLTGELFF.